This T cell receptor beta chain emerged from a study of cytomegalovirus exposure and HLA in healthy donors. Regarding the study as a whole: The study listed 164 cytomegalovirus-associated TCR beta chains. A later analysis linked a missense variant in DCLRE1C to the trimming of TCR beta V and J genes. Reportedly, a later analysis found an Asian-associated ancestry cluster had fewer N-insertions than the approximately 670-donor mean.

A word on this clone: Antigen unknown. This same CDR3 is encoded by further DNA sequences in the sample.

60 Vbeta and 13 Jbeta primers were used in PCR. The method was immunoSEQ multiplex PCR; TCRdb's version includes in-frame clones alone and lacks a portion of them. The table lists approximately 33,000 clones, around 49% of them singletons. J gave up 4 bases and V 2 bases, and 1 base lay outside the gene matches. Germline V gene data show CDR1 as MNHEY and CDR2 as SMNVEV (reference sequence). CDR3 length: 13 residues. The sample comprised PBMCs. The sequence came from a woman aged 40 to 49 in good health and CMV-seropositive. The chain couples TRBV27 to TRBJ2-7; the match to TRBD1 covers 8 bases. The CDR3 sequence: CASSLQGAYEQYF. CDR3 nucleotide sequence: TGTGCCAGCAGTTTACAGGGGGCTTACGAGCAGTACTTC.